Shown below are 28 T cell receptor beta chains from a single sample sequenced in a study of T cells in Graves' hyperthyroidism and ophthalmopathy. What was amplified from RNA transcripts were TCR beta CDR3 regions. TCR CDR3 underwent first-round RT-PCR with the HTBI primer set. From the multiplex PCR reads, TCRdb called clonotypes with MiXCR, one entry per CDR3 protein. This sample carries about 290,000 distinct CDR3 sequences, about a sixth of them seen once, and the ten largest clones take around 58%. Sequenced sample: blood. The receptor source for this set is an older woman with Graves' ophthalmopathy.

This clonotype was found many times. This chain joins TRBV18 and TRBJ2-2, with D tentatively TRBD1 (5 bases). V was clipped by 6 bases and J by 7 bases, with 12 bases between them. There are 13 residues in the CDR3. Per the germline V gene, CDR1 is KGHSH and CDR2 is LQKENI. The CDR3 DNA follows: TGTGCCAGCTCGCAAAAACAGGTCGGGGAGCTGTTTTTT. Protein: CASSQKQVGELFF.

The sample holds many counts of this clonotype. This chain uses TRBV20-1 with TRBJ2-5; TRBD1 might be the D (6 bases). The length of the CDR3 is 13 residues. The ends were cut back, 4 bases at V and 1 base at J, with 10 bases in the middle. CDR1 is DFQATT, CDR2 SNEGSKA, per germline (reference sequence). The CDR3 DNA follows: TGCAGTGCTATATGGACAGCCCAAGAGACCCAGTACTTC. This sequence encodes CSAIWTAQETQYF.

Concerning this clonotype itself: Being one base from a much bigger clone, this may be a read error. The chain uses TRBV7-2 and TRBJ2-5, with D maybe TRBD2 (6 bases). The CDR3 loop spans 14 amino acids. Looked up from germline, CDR1 is SGHTA and CDR2 is FQGNSA. The CDR3 sequence is CANSLHGGEETQYF. The CDR3 bases are TGTGCCAACAGCTTACACGGGGGTGAAGAGACCCAGTACTTC.

The genes are TRBV4-2 and TRBJ2-1; D may match TRBD1 or TRBD2 (5 bases each). The CDR3 runs to 14 residues. The germline CDR1 and CDR2 sequences are LGHNA and YNFKEQ. V was shortened by 3 bases and J by 2 bases, with 8 bases between the two germline ends. The CDR3 DNA follows: TGTGCCAGCAGCCAGCCGGGACCCTACAATGAGCAGTTCTTC. As protein: CASSQPGPYNEQFF.

The rearrangement uses TRBV3-1 and TRBJ2-3, with 9 bases that match TRBD2. Germline CDR1 and CDR2: LGHDT and YNNKEL (reference sequence). With 1 base clipped from V and 1 base from J, the junction kept 6 bases outside the gene matches. The CDR3 consists of 17 residues. CDR3 in DNA: TGTGCCAGCAGCCAAGGGAAACAGCGGGGGGGCACAGATACGCAGTATTTT. Translated: CASSQGKQRGGTDTQYF.

The rearrangement uses TRBV5-6 and TRBJ2-7; 7 bases are a match to TRBD1. The ends lost 2 bases at V and 4 bases at J; junction bases unmatched: 3. The V gene's germline CDR1 is SGHDT and CDR2 YYEEEE. This CDR3 is built from 13 residues. The CDR3 protein is CASSFRTGYEQYF. CDR3 bases: TGTGCCAGCAGCTTCCGGACAGGATACGAGCAGTACTTC.

The J gene is TRBJ2-6, the V gene TRBV27; D gene ambiguous. This CDR3 has 14 amino acids. Germline V gene data show CDR1 as MNHEY and CDR2 as SMNVEV (reference sequence). The V end lost 4 bases, the J end lost 1 base, and 5 bases lay between the germline ends. The CDR3 loop reads CASSSGSGANVLTF. The CDR3, as DNA: TGTGCCAGCAGTTCGGGTTCTGGGGCCAACGTCCTGACTTTC.

This clonotype was picked up many times. The V call is TRBV2, the J call TRBJ1-1; 10 nucleotides align to TRBD1. The CDR3 extends over 16 amino acids. The V segment lost 7 bases and the J segment 4 bases; nucleotides outside the gene matches: 12. In germline, CDR1 is SNHLY, CDR2 FYNNEI. Here the CDR3 reads CASIHPWDRGITEAFF. In DNA form, the CDR3 reads TGTGCCAGCATCCACCCCTGGGACAGGGGAATCACTGAAGCTTTCTTT.

Worth noting for this clonotype: A junction boundary mismatches the germline segment, possibly from a read error. The chain links TRBV7-9 to TRBJ2-1; D gene ambiguous. The germline gives CDR1 SEHNR, CDR2 FQNEAQ (reference sequence). The CDR3 has 15 residues. CDR3 loop: CANSLGQSSYNEQFF. CDR3 coding DNA: TGTGCCAACAGCTTAGGTCAAAGCTCCTACAATGAGCAGTTCTTC.

This clonotype is medium-sized in the sample. This chain joins TRBV2 and TRBJ1-1; D remains unclear. This CDR3 spans 11 amino acids. Trimming removed 4 bases from V and 8 bases from J, with 8 bases in between. Germline lookup yields CDR1 SNHLY and CDR2 FYNNEI. The CDR3 is CASSVISEAFF. The CDR3 bases are TGTGCCAGCAGTGTTATCTCCGAAGCTTTCTTT. The whole variable domain, remainder taken from reference TRBV2 and TRBJ1-1, is EPEVTQTPSHQVTQMGQEVILRCVPISNHLYFYWYRQILGQKVEFLVSFYNNEISEKSEIFDDQFSVERPDGSNFTLKIRSTKLEDSAMYFCASSVISEAFFGQGTRLTVV.

This clonotype was counted ten times or more. This chain links TRBV30 with TRBJ2-3; D unresolved. The CDR3 sequence is 14 residues long. Germline V CDR1 and CDR2: GTSNPN, SVGIG (reference sequence). V lost 1 base and J lost 0, with 8 bases in between. In DNA, the CDR3 is TGTGCCTGGAGTGCTCAAACTAGCACAGATACGCAGTATTTT. Encoded protein: CAWSAQTSTDTQYF. The full variable domain, in which reference TRBV30 and TRBJ2-3 provide the parts outside the CDR3, is SQTIHQWPATLVQPVGSPLSLECTVEGTSNPNLYWYRQAAGRGLQLLFYSVGIGQISSEVPQNLSASRPQDRQFILSSKKLLLSDSGFYLCAWSAQTSTDTQYFGPGTRLTVL.

The J gene is TRBJ1-2, the V gene TRBV28, with D possibly being TRBD1 (5 bases). CDR1 and CDR2 from the germline V gene are MDHEN and SYDVKM. The CDR3 is 12 amino acids. V was clipped by 3 bases and J by 8 bases, with 10 bases between them. As DNA, the CDR3 is TGTGCCAGCAGTTTGAGGGGTATCGGCTACACCTTC. Its translation is CASSLRGIGYTF.

The sample holds many counts of this clonotype. The gene calls are TRBV2 and TRBJ1-4; TRBD1 aligns across 8 bases. This CDR3 has 15 residues. CDR1 SNHLY and CDR2 FYNNEI come from the germline V gene. The trim removed 2 bases at V and 7 bases at J, leaving 6 bases unmatched. CDR3 residues: CASSERQGAVEKLFF. CDR3 nucleotide sequence: TGTGCCAGCAGTGAAAGGCAGGGGGCTGTTGAAAAACTGTTTTTT.

Concerning this clonotype: A single base separates this from a much larger clone, so it may be a read error. The gene calls are TRBV27 and TRBJ1-1; D is ambiguous. The CDR3 is 13 residues long. Per the germline V gene, CDR1 is MNHEY and CDR2 is SMNVEV (reference sequence). In DNA, the CDR3 is TGTGCCGGCAGCGCTCTATCTGACACTGAAGCTTTCTTT. It specifies CAGSALSDTEAFF.

This clonotype was counted a few times. V is TRBV4-2 and J is TRBJ2-3; D possibly matches TRBD1 or TRBD2 (6 bases each). The CDR3 has 15 amino acids. CDR1 and CDR2 (germline): LGHNA, YNFKEQ. Deletions cut 1 base from V and 2 bases from J, with 10 bases between. CDR3 sequence (DNA): TGTGCCAGCAGCCAAGCGGGGGCCATCACAGATACGCAGTATTTT. Amino acid sequence: CASSQAGAITDTQYF.

This clonotype was found many times. The chain combines TRBV28 with TRBJ2-7; possible D gene TRBD2, 5 bases. The length of the CDR3 is 14 residues. Trimming removed 8 bases at V and 3 bases at J, with 17 bases between. The germline V gene has CDR1 MDHEN and CDR2 SYDVKM. CDR3 nucleotides: TGTGCCAGCCAAAGGGAGCCTTCTGTCTACGAGCAGTACTTC. It specifies CASQREPSVYEQYF.

This clonotype showed up many times. The chain combines TRBV12-3 or TRBV12-4 with TRBJ2-2; the D is unclear. The CDR3 has 13 amino acids. Between the trimmed V and J ends, which lost 6 bases and 2 bases, there was a span of 7 bases. This CDR3 reads CASRSTNTGELFF. In nucleotides, the CDR3 is TGTGCCAGCAGATCCACCAACACCGGGGAGCTGTTTTTT.

In its sample, this clonotype was seen many times. J is TRBJ1-2 and V is TRBV20-1; possibly TRBD1 for D (5 bases). CDR1 is DFQATT, CDR2 SNEGSKA, per germline (reference sequence). V lost 0 bases and J 3 bases, leaving 14 bases between the germline ends. The CDR3 is made up of 15 amino acids. The CDR3 reads CSARDSGQLDYGYTF. The CDR3 DNA follows: TGCAGTGCTAGAGATTCGGGGCAGCTTGACTATGGCTACACCTTC.

To note about this clonotype: Since a much larger clone is just one base distant, this may be a read error. The rearrangement joins TRBV2 to TRBJ2-7, with a weak D call TRBD2 (5 bases). The CDR3 extends over 15 amino acids. Trimming stripped 10 bases from V and 7 bases from J, with 26 bases between. The germline V gene has CDR1 SNHLY and CDR2 FYNNEI. The CDR3 nucleotides are TGTGCCATCATACGGGATATTGAATTAGATCGGGAGCAGTACTTC. Residues: CAIIRDIELDREQYF.

This clonotype showed up many times. In DNA, the CDR3 is TGTGCCAGCAGCTTAGGGACCGGGGCCACTGAAGCTTTCTTT. Translation: CASSLGTGATEAFF. V usage is TRBV7-8 and J usage is TRBJ1-1; tentative D call: TRBD1 (5 bases). CDR1 and CDR2 from the germline V gene are SGHVS and FQNEAQ. V dropped 1 base and J dropped 4 bases, with 10 bases sitting between them. The CDR3 spans 14 residues.

The table lists this clonotype with many counts. V and J are TRBV12-5 and TRBJ1-2, with 7 bases aligning to TRBD1. The CDR3 is made up of 15 amino acids. V was clipped by 5 bases and J by 3 bases; unmatched bases: 9. The germline V gene has CDR1 LGHNT and CDR2 FRNRAP. Here the CDR3 reads CASGPRRGRDYGYTF. CDR3 DNA: TGTGCTAGTGGTCCGCGAAGGGGGCGAGACTATGGCTACACCTTC.

The J gene is TRBJ1-4, the V gene TRBV6-5; TRBD1 might be the D (6 bases). V lost 0 bases and J lost 4, with 12 bases in between. The CDR3 totals 16 residues. Germline-derived CDR1 and CDR2 are MNHEY and SVGAGI. The CDR3 nucleotides read TGTGCCAGCAGTTACTCAGTCGGACAGCTTAATGAAAAACTGTTTTTT. Its translation is CASSYSVGQLNEKLFF.

This clonotype was observed a handful of times. J is TRBJ2-3 and V is TRBV25-1; 7 positions match TRBD1. Germline V gene sequence: CDR1 MGHDK, CDR2 SYGVNS. Germline trimming cut 4 bases from V and 0 bases from J; bases unmatched to any gene: 7. The CDR3 totals 16 residues. In DNA form, the CDR3 reads TGTGCCAGCAGTGGGGGACAGCCTATCAGCACAGATACGCAGTATTTT. Protein: CASSGGQPISTDTQYF. Full variable domain (outside the CDR3, taken from reference TRBV25-1 and TRBJ2-3): EADIYQTPRYLVIGTGKKITLECSQTMGHDKMYWYQQDPGMELHLIHYSYGVNSTEKGDLSSESTVSRIRTEHFPLTLESARPSHTSQYLCASSGGQPISTDTQYFGPGTRLTVL.

This clonotype was seen at least ten times. The rearrangement links TRBV7-2 to TRBJ1-2, with D tentatively TRBD1 (6 bases). The ends were cut back, 5 bases at V and 2 bases at J, with 12 bases in the middle. Germline values: CDR1 SGHTA, CDR2 FQGNSA. This CDR3 is built from 14 residues. CDR3 nucleotides: TGTGCCAGCAGCCCGGGCGGACAGAACTATGGCTACACCTTC. Its translation is CASSPGGQNYGYTF.

CDR3 nucleotides: TGCGCCAGCAGCCAAGAGCGTAATCAAGAGGGTTTGGATGGCTACACCTTC. As protein: CASSQERNQEGLDGYTF. V gene TRBV4-1 combines with J gene TRBJ1-2, with unresolved D. CDR3 length: 17 amino acids. The germline V gene encodes CDR1 MGHRA and CDR2 YSYEKL. The V and J ends lost 0 bases and 6 bases respectively, with 20 bases between them.

In regard to this clonotype: A much larger clone differs by one base, so this may be a read error. The chain is built from TRBV27 and TRBJ2-1; 7 bases fit TRBD2. V was pared by 1 base and J by 2 bases, with 2 bases of the junction left unmatched. Germline-derived CDR1 and CDR2 are MNHEY and SMNVEV (reference sequence). The CDR3 contains 15 residues. CDR3 region: CASSLLGGPYNEQFF. CDR3 sequence (DNA): TGTGCCAGCAGTTTATTGGGAGGGCCCTACAATGAGCAGTTCTTC.

This clonotype has just a few counts. V is TRBV7-9 and J is TRBJ1-4, with D hard to call. V lost 5 bases and J 4 bases, leaving 8 bases between the germline ends. Germline V gene lookup returns CDR1 SEHNR and CDR2 FQNEAQ (reference sequence). The CDR3 contains 13 residues. CDR3 protein: CASSVQLNEKLFF. Here the CDR3 DNA reads TGTGCCAGCAGCGTACAGCTTAATGAAAAACTGTTTTTT.

With respect to this clonotype: A single base separates this from a much larger clone, so it may be a read error. The V call is TRBV2, the J call TRBJ2-7, with 7 bases lining up with TRBD1. This CDR3 is built from 15 residues. Germline V CDR1 and CDR2: SNHLY, FYNNEI. Trimming removed 11 bases from V and 1 base from J; junction bases left unmatched: 14. The CDR3 protein is CAGTTSPGGSYEQYF. The CDR3 bases are TGTGCCGGCACCACCTCCCCAGGGGGTTCCTACGAGCAGTACTTC.